The clone carrying this T cell receptor beta chain was counted only a few times. Its antigen is as yet unknown. Cultured CD4+ T-cell DNA underwent Oncomine TCR Beta short-read sequencing. A single record per CDR3 protein comes from TCRdb applying MiXCR to the PCR reads. The table shows around 12,000 distinct CDR3 sequences, with 53% occurring only once. Trimming left V 4 bases short and J 2 bases short, with 9 bases between. The CDR3 is 14 amino acids. CDR1 is KGHDR, CDR2 SFDVKD, per germline. The sample originates from a study of vaccination and CD4 T cells after COVID-19. Overall study context: Each control culture was treated with a CEFX pool, an HIV-1 Nef pool, or no peptide.

Study results and caveats: Spike mono-reactivity was evident in 304 of the 307 vaccine-specific clones derived from convalescent patients.

Specified treatment: roughly ten-day PBMC culture with coronavirus spike peptide pools or control peptides (ViraFEST assay). What was sequenced was CD4+ T cells from blood, cultured in vitro. This receptor was identified in a human donor who had recovered from COVID-19. J is TRBJ2-3 and V is TRBV24-1; no reliable D call. The CDR3 loop reads CATSEGPYTDTQYF. CDR3 sequence (DNA): TGTGCCACCAGTGAAGGGCCGTACACAGATACGCAGTATTTT.